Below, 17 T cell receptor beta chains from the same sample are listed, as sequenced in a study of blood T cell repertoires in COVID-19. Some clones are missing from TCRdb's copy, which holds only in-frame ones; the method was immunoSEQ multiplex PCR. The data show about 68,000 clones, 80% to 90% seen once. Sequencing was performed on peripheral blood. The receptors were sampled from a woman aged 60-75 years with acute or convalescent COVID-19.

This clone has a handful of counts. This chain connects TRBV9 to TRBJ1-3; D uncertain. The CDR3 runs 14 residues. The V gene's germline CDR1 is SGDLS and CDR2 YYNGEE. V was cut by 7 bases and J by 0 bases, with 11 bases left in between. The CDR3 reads CASGGVTSGNTIYF. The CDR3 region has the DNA TGTGCCAGCGGTGGAGTCACCTCTGGAAACACCATATATTTT. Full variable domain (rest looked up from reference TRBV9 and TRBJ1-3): DSGVTQTPKHLITATGQRVTLRCSPRSGDLSVYWYQQSLDQGLQFLIQYYNGEERAKGNILERFSAQQFPDLHSELNLSSLELGDSALYFCASGGVTSGNTIYFGEGSWLTVV.

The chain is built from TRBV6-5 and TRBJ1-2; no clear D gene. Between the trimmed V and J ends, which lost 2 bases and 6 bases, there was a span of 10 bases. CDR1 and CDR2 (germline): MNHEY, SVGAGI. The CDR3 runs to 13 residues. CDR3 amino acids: CASSYRRHDGYTF. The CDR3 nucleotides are TGTGCCAGCAGTTACCGGCGACACGATGGCTACACCTTC.

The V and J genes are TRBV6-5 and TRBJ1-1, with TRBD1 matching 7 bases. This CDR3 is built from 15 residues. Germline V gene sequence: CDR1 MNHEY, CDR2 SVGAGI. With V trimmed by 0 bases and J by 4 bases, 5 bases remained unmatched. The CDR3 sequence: CASSYSGSGGTEAFF. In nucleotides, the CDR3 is TGTGCCAGCAGTTACTCGGGTTCAGGGGGCACTGAAGCTTTCTTT.

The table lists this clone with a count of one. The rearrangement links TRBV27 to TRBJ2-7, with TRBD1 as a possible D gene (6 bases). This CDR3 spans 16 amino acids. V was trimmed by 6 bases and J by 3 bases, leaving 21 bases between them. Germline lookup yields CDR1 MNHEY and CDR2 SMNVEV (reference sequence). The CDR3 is CASSSEGVQGFYEQYF. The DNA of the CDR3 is TGTGCCAGCAGCTCTGAGGGGGTTCAGGGATTCTACGAGCAGTACTTC.

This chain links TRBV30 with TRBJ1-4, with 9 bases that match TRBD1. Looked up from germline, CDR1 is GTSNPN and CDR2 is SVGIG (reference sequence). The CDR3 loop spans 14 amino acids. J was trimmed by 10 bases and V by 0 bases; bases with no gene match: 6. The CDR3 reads CAWSVGQGTGKLFF. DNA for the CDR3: TGTGCCTGGAGTGTCGGACAGGGGACAGGAAAACTGTTTTTT.

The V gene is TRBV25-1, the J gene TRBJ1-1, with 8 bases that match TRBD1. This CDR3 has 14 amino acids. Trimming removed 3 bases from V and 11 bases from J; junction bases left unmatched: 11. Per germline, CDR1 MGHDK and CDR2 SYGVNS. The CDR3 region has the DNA TGTGCCAGCAGTGATGTAGGACAGGGAGGAACGGCTTTCTTT. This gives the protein CASSDVGQGGTAFF.

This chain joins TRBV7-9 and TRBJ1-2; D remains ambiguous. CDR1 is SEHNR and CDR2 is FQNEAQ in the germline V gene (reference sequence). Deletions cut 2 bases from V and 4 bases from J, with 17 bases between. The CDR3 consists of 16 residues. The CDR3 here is CASSLSGGKTLYGYTF. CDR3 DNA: TGTGCCAGCAGCTTATCTGGCGGGAAAACCCTCTATGGCTACACCTTC.

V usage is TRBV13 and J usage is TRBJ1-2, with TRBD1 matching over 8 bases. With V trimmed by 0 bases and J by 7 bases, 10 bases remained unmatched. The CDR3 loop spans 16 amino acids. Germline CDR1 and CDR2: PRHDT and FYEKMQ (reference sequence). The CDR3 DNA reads TGTGCCAGCAGCTTAGGGCCTCGGACAGGGAGGGGTGGCTACACCTTC. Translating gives CASSLGPRTGRGGYTF.

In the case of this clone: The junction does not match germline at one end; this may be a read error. The CDR3 loop reads CASSPRQGSSNSPLHF. CDR3 sequence (DNA): TGTGCCAGCAGCCCACGACAGGGCTCCTCTAATTCACCCCTCCACTTT. The chain links TRBV9 to TRBJ1-6; TRBD1 matches at 7 bases. Looked up from germline, CDR1 is SGDLS and CDR2 is YYNGEE. The CDR3 contains 16 residues.

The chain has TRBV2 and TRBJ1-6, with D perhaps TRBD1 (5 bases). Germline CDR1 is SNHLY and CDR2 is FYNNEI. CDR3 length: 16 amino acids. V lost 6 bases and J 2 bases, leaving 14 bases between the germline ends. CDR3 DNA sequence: TGTGCCAGCAGCCCTCCAGGGTTTGCCTATAATTCACCCCTCCACTTT. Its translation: CASSPPGFAYNSPLHF.

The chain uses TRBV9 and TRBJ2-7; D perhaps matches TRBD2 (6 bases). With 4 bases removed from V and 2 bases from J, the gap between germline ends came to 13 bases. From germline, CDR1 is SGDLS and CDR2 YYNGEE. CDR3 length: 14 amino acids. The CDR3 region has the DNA TGTGCCAGCAGCTGGGGGGAGGAGCCCTACGAGCAGTACTTC. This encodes CASSWGEEPYEQYF.

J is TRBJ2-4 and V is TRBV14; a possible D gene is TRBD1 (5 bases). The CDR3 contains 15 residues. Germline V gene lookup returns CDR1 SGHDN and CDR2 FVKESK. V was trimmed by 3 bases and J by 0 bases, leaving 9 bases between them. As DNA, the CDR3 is TGTGCCAGCAGCCAGGGGCTACTAGCCAAAAACATTCAGTACTTC. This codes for CASSQGLLAKNIQYF.

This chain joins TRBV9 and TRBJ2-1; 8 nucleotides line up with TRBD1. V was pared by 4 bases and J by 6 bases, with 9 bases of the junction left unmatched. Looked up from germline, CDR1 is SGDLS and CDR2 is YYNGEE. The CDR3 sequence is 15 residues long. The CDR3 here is CASSSRTGFTNEQFF. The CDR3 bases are TGTGCCAGCAGCTCCCGGACAGGGTTTACCAATGAGCAGTTCTTC.

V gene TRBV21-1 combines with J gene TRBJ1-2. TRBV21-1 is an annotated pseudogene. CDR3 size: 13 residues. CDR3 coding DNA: TGTGCCAGCAGCCGAACTACCGTATGTGGCTACACCTTC. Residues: CASSRTTVCGYTF.

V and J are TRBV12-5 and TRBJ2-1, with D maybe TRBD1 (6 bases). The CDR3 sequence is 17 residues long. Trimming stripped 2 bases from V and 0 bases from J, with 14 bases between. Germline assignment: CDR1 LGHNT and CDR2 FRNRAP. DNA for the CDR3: TGTGCTAGTGGTTTGCCCCGGACAGAGAGCTCCTACAATGAGCAGTTCTTC. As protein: CASGLPRTESSYNEQFF.

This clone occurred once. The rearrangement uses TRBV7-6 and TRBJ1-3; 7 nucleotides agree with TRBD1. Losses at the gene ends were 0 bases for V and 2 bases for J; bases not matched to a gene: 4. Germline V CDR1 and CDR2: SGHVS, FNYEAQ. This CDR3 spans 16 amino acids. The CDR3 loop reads CASSLAGQGAGNTIYF. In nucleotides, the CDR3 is TGTGCCAGCAGCTTAGCAGGGCAGGGGGCTGGAAACACCATATATTTT.

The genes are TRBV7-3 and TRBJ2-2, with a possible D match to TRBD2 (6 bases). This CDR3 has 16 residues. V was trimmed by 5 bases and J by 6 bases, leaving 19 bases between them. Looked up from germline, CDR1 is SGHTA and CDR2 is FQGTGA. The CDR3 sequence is CASSPLAARGSGELFF. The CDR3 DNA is TGTGCCAGCAGCCCTCTAGCCGCGCGGGGATCCGGGGAGCTGTTTTTT.